Here is one TCR beta chain with its context. What it binds is not known. This sample is part of a study of post-analysis software for immune sequencing data. The germline CDR1 and CDR2 sequences are DFQATT and SNEGSKA (reference sequence). Trimming pared 0 bases from V and 6 bases from J, leaving 10 bases between. The CDR3 extends over 13 amino acids. Study findings and constraints: F measure grouped same-batch samples tightly together. TRBV5-6, TRBV5-1 and TRBV20-1 were among 4 or 5 TRBV segments more frequent in patients than controls.

TCR beta cDNA libraries had unique molecular identifiers. TCRdb itself ran the PCR reads through MiXCR, one entry per CDR3 protein. In the table there are about 460,000 distinct CDR3 sequences, nearly 45% of which are singletons. The chain recombines TRBV20-1 with TRBJ2-3, with D hard to call. The receptor's source is a girl aged 10 to 17 with multiple sclerosis. Sequencing was carried out using blood. CDR3 sequence reads: CSARDRVVDTQYF. The CDR3 DNA reads as TGCAGTGCTAGAGATCGGGTAGTGGATACGCAGTATTTT.